This T cell receptor (beta chain) was sequenced in a study of cytomegalovirus exposure and HLA in healthy donors. Study-wide findings and caveats: HLA restriction was apparent for most CMV-associated TCR beta chains in a later analysis. Among TCR beta chains of equal frequency, HLA-associated ones were more clonally expanded in a later analysis. Later work found that TCR association rates differed between HLA loci; DRB1 had the most and HLA-C the fewest.

The PCR used 60 Vbeta and 13 Jbeta primers. Clones were read by immunoSEQ multiplex PCR, and TCRdb kept only the in-frame ones, dropping some. Its listing shows under 200,000 clones. As to this clone: Its cognate antigen is unknown.

Trimming took 7 bases from V and 1 from J; bases not matched to a gene: 6. Germline-derived CDR1 and CDR2 are SGHAT and FQDESV (reference sequence). The CDR3 is 15 residues long. Material: PBMCs. This TCR was recovered from a man younger than 45 in good health and CMV-seronegative. This chain connects TRBV11-1 to TRBJ2-5; TRBD2 matches 10 bases. The CDR3 DNA sequence: TGTGCCAGCACCCCGACTAGCGGGTCCCAAGAGACCCAGTACTTC. It is translated as CASTPTSGSQETQYF.